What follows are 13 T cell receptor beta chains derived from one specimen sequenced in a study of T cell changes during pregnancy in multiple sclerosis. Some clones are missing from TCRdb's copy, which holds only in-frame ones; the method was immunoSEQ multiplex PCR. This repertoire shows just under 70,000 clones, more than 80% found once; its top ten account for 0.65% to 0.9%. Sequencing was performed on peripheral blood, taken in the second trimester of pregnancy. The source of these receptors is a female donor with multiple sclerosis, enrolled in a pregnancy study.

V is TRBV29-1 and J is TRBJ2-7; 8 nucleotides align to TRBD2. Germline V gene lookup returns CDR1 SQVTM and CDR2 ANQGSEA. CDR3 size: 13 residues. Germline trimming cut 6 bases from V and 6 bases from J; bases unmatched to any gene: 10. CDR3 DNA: TGCAGCGTCCCACGGGGGGGGCGGGTCGAGCAGTACTTC. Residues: CSVPRGGRVEQYF.

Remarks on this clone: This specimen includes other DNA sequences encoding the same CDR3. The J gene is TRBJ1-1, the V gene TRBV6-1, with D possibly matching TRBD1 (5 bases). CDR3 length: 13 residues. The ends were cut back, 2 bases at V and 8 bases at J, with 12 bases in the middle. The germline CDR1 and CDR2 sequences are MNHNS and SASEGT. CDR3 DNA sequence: TGTGCCAGCAGTGAATGGGGGGAAACCGAAGCTTTCTTT. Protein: CASSEWGETEAFF.

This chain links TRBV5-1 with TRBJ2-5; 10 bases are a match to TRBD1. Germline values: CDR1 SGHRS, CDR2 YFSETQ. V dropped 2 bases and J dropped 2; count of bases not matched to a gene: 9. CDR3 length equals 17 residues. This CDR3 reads CASSFPTGTGVQETQYF. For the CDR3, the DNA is TGCGCCAGCAGCTTCCCTACCGGGACAGGGGTGCAAGAGACCCAGTACTTC.

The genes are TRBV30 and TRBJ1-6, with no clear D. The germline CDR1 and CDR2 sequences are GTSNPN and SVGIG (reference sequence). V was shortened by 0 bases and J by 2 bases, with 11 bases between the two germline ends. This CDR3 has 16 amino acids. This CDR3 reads CAWSVPRGTYNSPLHF. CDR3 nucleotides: TGTGCCTGGAGTGTACCTCGAGGGACCTATAATTCACCCCTCCACTTT.

The CDR3 DNA reads as TGTGCCAGCAGCCCACCGGGACTACCCTACGAGCAGTACTTC. Translated, it gives CASSPPGLPYEQYF. This chain uses TRBV5-6 with TRBJ2-7; TRBD2 agrees at 7 bases. The germline CDR1 and CDR2 sequences are SGHDT and YYEEEE. The CDR3 covers 14 residues. The ends lost 4 bases at V and 2 bases at J; junction bases unmatched: 6. Supplemented by reference TRBV5-6 and TRBJ2-7, the full variable domain reads DAGVTQSPTHLIKTRGQQVTLRCSPKSGHDTVSWYQQALGQGPQFIFQYYEEEERQRGNFPDRFSGHQFPNYSSELNVNALLLGDSALYLCASSPPGLPYEQYFGPGTRLTVT.

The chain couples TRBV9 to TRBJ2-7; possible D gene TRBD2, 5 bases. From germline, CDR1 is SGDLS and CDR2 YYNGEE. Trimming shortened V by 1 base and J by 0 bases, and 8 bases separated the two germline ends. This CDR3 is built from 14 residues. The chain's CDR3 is CASSVRGYSYEQYF. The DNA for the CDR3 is TGTGCCAGCAGCGTACGAGGGTACTCCTACGAGCAGTACTTC.

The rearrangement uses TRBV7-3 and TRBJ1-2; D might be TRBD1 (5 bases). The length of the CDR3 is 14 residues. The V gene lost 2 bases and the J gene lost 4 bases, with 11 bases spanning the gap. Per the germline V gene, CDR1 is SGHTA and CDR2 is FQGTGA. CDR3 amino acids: CASSLGQGGYGYTF. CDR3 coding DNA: TGTGCCAGCAGCTTAGGGCAGGGAGGCTATGGCTACACCTTC.

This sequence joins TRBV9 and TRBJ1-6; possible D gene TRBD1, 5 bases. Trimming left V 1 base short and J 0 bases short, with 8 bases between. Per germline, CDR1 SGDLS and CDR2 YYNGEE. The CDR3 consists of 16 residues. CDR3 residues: CASSVRGSSYNSPLHF. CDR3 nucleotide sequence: TGTGCCAGCAGCGTACGGGGGAGCTCCTATAATTCACCCCTCCACTTT.

CDR3 coding DNA: TGTGCCAGCAACCAGGGGGGACAGTCTTACGAGCAGTACTTC. Translation gives CASNQGGQSYEQYF. This chain uses TRBV2 with TRBJ2-7, with D possibly matching TRBD1 (7 bases). This CDR3 is built from 14 residues. Germline V gives CDR1 SNHLY, CDR2 FYNNEI. V gave up 7 bases and J gave up 4 bases, with 17 bases separating them.

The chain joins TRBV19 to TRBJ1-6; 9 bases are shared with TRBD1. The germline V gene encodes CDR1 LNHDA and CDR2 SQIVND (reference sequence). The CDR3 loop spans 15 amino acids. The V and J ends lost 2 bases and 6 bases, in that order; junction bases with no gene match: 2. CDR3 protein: CASSILGQGNSPLHF. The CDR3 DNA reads TGTGCCAGTAGTATATTGGGACAGGGTAATTCACCCCTCCACTTT.

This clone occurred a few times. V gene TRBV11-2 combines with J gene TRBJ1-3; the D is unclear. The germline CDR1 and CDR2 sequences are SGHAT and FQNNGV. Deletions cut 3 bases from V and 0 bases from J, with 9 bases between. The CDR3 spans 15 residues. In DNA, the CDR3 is TGTGCCAGCAGCTTCGGCCTAGCCTCTGGAAACACCATATATTTT. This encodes CASSFGLASGNTIYF. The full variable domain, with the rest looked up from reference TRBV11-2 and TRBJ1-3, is EAGVAQSPRYKIIEKRQSVAFWCNPISGHATLYWYQQILGQGPKLLIQFQNNGVVDDSQLPKDRFSAERLKGVDSTLKIQPAKLEDSAVYLCASSFGLASGNTIYFGEGSWLTVV.

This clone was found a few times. The CDR3 nucleotides are TGTGCCAGCAGCTCGGGACAGAACACCGGGGAGCTGTTTTTT. Protein sequence: CASSSGQNTGELFF. The genes are TRBV5-6 and TRBJ2-2; D perhaps matches TRBD1 (6 bases). V lost 3 bases, J lost 1 base, and 7 bases lay in between. The CDR3 has 14 residues. Germline assignment: CDR1 SGHDT and CDR2 YYEEEE. Variable domain in full (rest from reference TRBV5-6 and TRBJ2-2): DAGVTQSPTHLIKTRGQQVTLRCSPKSGHDTVSWYQQALGQGPQFIFQYYEEEERQRGNFPDRFSGHQFPNYSSELNVNALLLGDSALYLCASSSGQNTGELFFGEGSRLTVL.

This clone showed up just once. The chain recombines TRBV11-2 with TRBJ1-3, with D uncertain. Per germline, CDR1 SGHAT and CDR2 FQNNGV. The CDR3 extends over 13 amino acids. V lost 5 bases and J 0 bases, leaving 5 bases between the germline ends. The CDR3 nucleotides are TGTGCCAGCAGCCCCAGCTCTGGAAACACCATATATTTT. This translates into CASSPSSGNTIYF.